This TCR beta chain was identified during a study of blood T cell repertoires in COVID-19. This CDR3 is built from 13 residues. The V gene lost 2 bases and the J gene lost 6 bases, with 10 bases spanning the gap. The germline V gene encodes CDR1 SNHLY and CDR2 FYNNEI. This clone was observed a handful of times. Method: immunoSEQ multiplex PCR; TCRdb's copy keeps in-frame clones and lacks some. Of around 150,000 clones listed, 65% to 90% are singletons. The gene calls are TRBV2 and TRBJ1-1; TRBD1 is a possible D gene (5 bases). The clonotype was recovered from a man between 65 and 85 years old with acute or convalescent COVID-19. The sample consisted of peripheral blood. The CDR3 is CASSEQGVAEAFF. In DNA, the CDR3 is TGTGCCAGCAGTGAACAAGGGGTTGCTGAAGCTTTCTTT. Using reference TRBV2 and TRBJ1-1 for the parts outside the CDR3, the full variable domain is EPEVTQTPSHQVTQMGQEVILRCVPISNHLYFYWYRQILGQKVEFLVSFYNNEISEKSEIFDDQFSVERPDGSNFTLKIRSTKLEDSAMYFCASSEQGVAEAFFGQGTRLTVV.